Listed here are 29 T cell receptor beta chains from one sample, sequenced in a study of T cells in Graves' hyperthyroidism and ophthalmopathy. Amplification yielded TCR beta CDR3 regions, with RNA transcripts as the source. TCR CDR3 underwent first-round RT-PCR with the HTBI primer set. TCRdb used MiXCR to reprocess the multiplex PCR reads, holding one entry per CDR3 protein. This table has approximately 530,000 distinct CDR3 sequences, roughly a sixth appearing once. Sample: blood. The receptors were sampled from a woman between 18 and 29 years old with Graves' hyperthyroidism.

This clonotype appeared many times. This rearrangement joins TRBV20-1 to TRBJ2-1; 9 bases match TRBD1. J was trimmed by 1 base and V by 7 bases; bases with no gene match: 8. This CDR3 comprises 15 residues. Germline V lookup: CDR1 DFQATT, CDR2 SNEGSKA (reference sequence). The CDR3 DNA sequence: TGCAGTGGGACTCCCGGGACAGGGTCCTACAATGAGCAGTTCTTC. Translating gives CSGTPGTGSYNEQFF.

As to this clonotype: Relative to the germline gene, one junction end is altered; a read error may explain this. The chain uses TRBV28 and TRBJ2-1; no definite D call. In germline, CDR1 is MDHEN, CDR2 SYDVKM. The CDR3 is made up of 17 amino acids. Here the CDR3 reads CASSLSMEFRPYNGQFF. The CDR3 DNA sequence: TGTGCCAGCAGTCTATCCATGGAGTTTAGACCCTACAATGGGCAGTTCTTC.

This clonotype was picked up a small number of times. V and J are TRBV7-6 and TRBJ1-6; no reliable D call. The CDR3 length is 13 residues. Germline values: CDR1 SGHVS, CDR2 FNYEAQ. V dropped 1 base and J dropped 9 bases, with 7 bases sitting between them. CDR3 protein: CASSLGSGSPLHF. The CDR3 bases are TGTGCCAGCAGCTTAGGGTCGGGTTCACCCCTCCACTTT.

The chain uses TRBV7-6 and TRBJ1-1; no reliable D call. With 5 bases removed from V and 8 bases from J, the gap between germline ends came to 18 bases. The length of the CDR3 is 14 residues. Germline CDR1 SGHVS, CDR2 FNYEAQ. CDR3 sequence: CASSNITLGREAFF. The CDR3 region has the DNA TGTGCCAGCAGCAACATAACCCTCGGCAGGGAAGCTTTCTTT.

This clonotype was found a few times. The rearrangement uses TRBV19 and TRBJ1-2; no reliable D call. Germline values: CDR1 LNHDA, CDR2 SQIVND (reference sequence). This CDR3 comprises 17 residues. Trimming pared 6 bases from V and 0 bases from J, leaving 20 bases between. DNA for the CDR3: TGTGCCAGTAGCCCCGCCGTACCGTCGATCACTAACTATGGCTACACCTTC. Translation: CASSPAVPSITNYGYTF.

There are a few counts of this clonotype. The chain recombines TRBV19 with TRBJ2-3, with 7 nucleotides matching TRBD2. Germline lookup yields CDR1 LNHDA and CDR2 SQIVND (reference sequence). V lost 7 bases and J lost 1; bases outside the gene matches: 5. The CDR3 consists of 14 residues. The CDR3 here is CASKDRGGTDTQYF. The CDR3 DNA follows: TGTGCCAGTAAGGACCGGGGGGGCACAGATACGCAGTATTTT.

This clonotype was seen ten or more times. The chain employs TRBV12-3 or TRBV12-4 and TRBJ2-3; TRBD2 aligns across 11 bases. Losses at the gene ends were 7 bases for V and 6 bases for J; bases not matched to a gene: 3. There are 13 residues in the CDR3. The CDR3 reads CASNLAGGDTQYF. Written as DNA, the CDR3 is TGTGCCAGCAACCTAGCGGGGGGCGATACGCAGTATTTT.

The chain employs TRBV20-1 and TRBJ1-2; 9 positions match TRBD1. Germline V lookup: CDR1 DFQATT, CDR2 SNEGSKA (reference sequence). V gave up 1 base and J gave up 4 bases; unmatched junction bases: 7. The CDR3 covers 15 residues. The CDR3 DNA follows: TGCAGTGCTAGAGTCGGACAGGGGATGGGCTATGGCTACACCTTC. Protein product: CSARVGQGMGYGYTF.

This clonotype was observed at least ten times. The chain couples TRBV20-1 to TRBJ2-3; possible D gene TRBD2, 5 bases. The CDR3 covers 14 residues. V lost 5 bases, J lost 0 bases, and 12 bases lay in between. The germline V gene has CDR1 DFQATT and CDR2 SNEGSKA (reference sequence). This CDR3 is CSASGVASTDTQYF. The CDR3 coding sequence is TGCAGTGCTTCCGGGGTGGCTAGCACAGATACGCAGTATTTT.

The chain couples TRBV14 to TRBJ1-4; D is unresolved. V lost 0 bases to trimming and J lost 6 bases, with 14 bases between them. The V gene's germline CDR1 is SGHDN and CDR2 FVKESK. This CDR3 contains 16 residues. In DNA, the CDR3 is TGTGCCAGCAGCCAAGAAGCCACGCGGGCAGATGAAAAACTGTTTTTT. This gives the protein CASSQEATRADEKLFF.

This clonotype came up a few times. The chain joins TRBV7-6 to TRBJ2-7; D remains unclear. V lost 1 base and J 2 bases, leaving 9 bases between the germline ends. The length of the CDR3 is 14 residues. Germline V gene lookup returns CDR1 SGHVS and CDR2 FNYEAQ. The CDR3, as DNA: TGTGCCAGCAGCTTAGAACCTTGGGCCTACGAGCAGTACTTC. This translates into CASSLEPWAYEQYF.

This clonotype was counted only a few times. The genes are TRBV4-3 and TRBJ1-2, with 8 positions matching TRBD1. This CDR3 comprises 15 residues. The V segment lost 1 base and the J segment 7 bases; nucleotides outside the gene matches: 8. Germline CDR1 LGHNA, CDR2 YSLEER. The CDR3 here is CASSQAGGADGGYTF. The CDR3 region has the DNA TGCGCCAGCAGCCAAGCAGGGGGCGCGGATGGTGGCTACACCTTC.

This clonotype was seen more than once but under ten times. V and J are TRBV20-1 and TRBJ2-7; weak D call: TRBD1 (5 bases). Between the trimmed V and J ends, which lost 0 bases and 4 bases, there was a span of 16 bases. Germline loops: CDR1 DFQATT, CDR2 SNEGSKA (reference sequence). The CDR3 is made up of 15 amino acids. The chain's CDR3 is CSARDQRTPVYEQYF. Written as DNA, the CDR3 is TGCAGTGCTAGAGATCAAAGGACACCAGTTTACGAGCAGTACTTC.

The chain uses TRBV7-8 and TRBJ2-7, with a tentative D call TRBD2 (6 bases). The length of the CDR3 is 15 residues. Germline values: CDR1 SGHVS, CDR2 FQNEAQ. With 1 base removed from V and 3 bases from J, the gap between germline ends came to 13 bases. CDR3: CASSLDLVSGYEQYF. The CDR3, as DNA: TGTGCCAGCAGCTTAGATCTGGTTAGCGGCTACGAGCAGTACTTC.

This clonotype has at least ten counts. The genes are TRBV2 and TRBJ1-1; D unclear. The germline gives CDR1 SNHLY, CDR2 FYNNEI. This CDR3 region has 19 residues. V shed 2 bases and J shed 0 bases, with 22 bases lying between them. The CDR3 DNA reads TGTGCCAGCAGTGAAAACTATAGGAGGGCAGCCAACATGAACACTGAAGCTTTCTTT. The encoded protein is CASSENYRRAANMNTEAFF.

As to this clonotype: A much larger clone sits a single nucleotide away, making a read error possible. The rearrangement uses TRBV30 and TRBJ1-1; no definite D call. The CDR3 has 12 amino acids. V lost 2 bases, J lost 1 base, and 5 bases lay in between. CDR1 and CDR2 (germline): GTSNPN, SVGIG (reference sequence). CDR3 sequence reads: CAWSQQNTEAFF. The CDR3, as DNA: TGTGCCTGGAGTCAGCAGAACACTGAAGCTTTCTTT. The full variable domain, with the rest looked up from reference TRBV30 and TRBJ1-1, is SQTIHQWPATLVQPVGSPLSLECTVEGTSNPNLYWYRQAAGRGLQLLFYSVGIGQISSEVPQNLSASRPQDRQFILSSKKLLLSDSGFYLCAWSQQNTEAFFGQGTRLTVV.

This clonotype was seen repeatedly, ten times or more. V usage is TRBV20-1 and J usage is TRBJ1-5, with 11 positions matching TRBD1. The CDR3 spans 15 residues. Per germline, CDR1 DFQATT and CDR2 SNEGSKA (reference sequence). The junction had 9 bases not matched to a gene; V was cut back by 5 bases and J by 6 bases. This CDR3 is CSAGRTGGEGQPQHF. CDR3 sequence (DNA): TGCAGTGCTGGGCGGACAGGGGGCGAGGGTCAGCCCCAGCATTTT.

This clonotype showed up many times. This chain connects TRBV24-1 to TRBJ1-2; unclear D gene. The CDR3 spans 14 residues. Germline V gene lookup returns CDR1 KGHDR and CDR2 SFDVKD. The V end lost 0 bases, the J end lost 6 bases, and 10 bases lay between the germline ends. The chain's CDR3 is CATSDLNGKNGYTF. The CDR3 bases are TGTGCCACCAGTGATTTGAACGGAAAGAATGGCTACACCTTC.

This clonotype was observed many times. The rearrangement uses TRBV11-2 and TRBJ2-7; the D gene is possibly TRBD1 (6 bases). CDR3 length equals 11 residues. Trimming left V 5 bases short and J 6 bases short, with 8 bases between. Germline V lookup: CDR1 SGHAT, CDR2 FQNNGV. CDR3 sequence (DNA): TGTGCCAGCAGCACAGGGTTCGAGCAGTACTTC. This codes for CASSTGFEQYF.

This clonotype was recorded many times. This chain connects TRBV6-5 to TRBJ1-1; no clear D gene. Trimming removed 0 bases at V and 3 bases at J, with 8 bases between. Germline-derived CDR1 and CDR2 are MNHEY and SVGAGI. CDR3 length: 14 amino acids. The chain's CDR3 is CASSYSNGDTEAFF. DNA for the CDR3: TGTGCCAGCAGTTACTCGAATGGGGACACTGAAGCTTTCTTT.

This clonotype has a count of ten or more. V usage is TRBV28 and J usage is TRBJ2-7; 12 nucleotides match TRBD2. The CDR3 extends over 16 amino acids. Trimming at V came to 5 bases and at J to 7 bases, leaving 12 bases not matched to a gene. Germline V gene data show CDR1 as MDHEN and CDR2 as SYDVKM. CDR3 in DNA: TGTGCCAGCAGTCCGGCTAGCGGGAGGGCCTTTGGGGAGCAGTACTTC. Its protein product is CASSPASGRAFGEQYF.

This clonotype was observed a few times. V is TRBV7-3 and J is TRBJ2-2; D tentatively fits TRBD1 or TRBD2 (5 bases each). V was pared by 3 bases and J by 5 bases, with 7 bases between. The CDR3 has 13 amino acids. Germline V CDR1 and CDR2: SGHTA, FQGTGA. The chain's CDR3 is CASSFGATGELFF. The CDR3 region has the DNA TGTGCCAGCAGCTTCGGGGCGACCGGGGAGCTGTTTTTT.

This chain connects TRBV15 to TRBJ2-2; a possible D gene is TRBD2 (6 bases). Germline CDR1 reads LNHNV; CDR2 reads YYDKDF (reference sequence). V shed 1 base and J shed 0 bases, with 15 bases lying between them. This CDR3 region has 18 residues. The CDR3 spells CATSRGSSSATNTGELFF. The CDR3, as DNA: TGTGCCACCAGCAGAGGTAGTTCTAGCGCCACGAACACCGGGGAGCTGTTTTTT. The whole variable domain, filled in from reference TRBV15 and TRBJ2-2, reads DAMVIQNPRYQVTQFGKPVTLSCSQTLNHNVMYWYQQKSSQAPKLLFHYYDKDFNNEADTPDNFQSRRPNTSFCFLDIRSPGLGDTAMYLCATSRGSSSATNTGELFFGEGSRLTVL.

This clonotype has a count of ten or more. This chain connects TRBV20-1 to TRBJ2-1, with D hard to call. The length of the CDR3 is 13 residues. Per germline, CDR1 DFQATT and CDR2 SNEGSKA (reference sequence). Trimming took off 0 bases at V and 5 bases at J, with 8 bases between the two ends. This CDR3 is CSARDPLHNEQFF. As DNA, the CDR3 is TGCAGTGCTAGAGATCCCCTTCACAATGAGCAGTTCTTC.

This clonotype was recorded many times. The junction and the germline gene differ at one end; a read error may be behind it. The V and J genes are TRBV11-2 and TRBJ2-3; no firm D call. The CDR3 contains 15 residues. Per germline, CDR1 SGHAT and CDR2 FQNNGV. Here the CDR3 DNA reads TGTGCCAGCAGCTTAGAACTAATTAGCAGAGATACGCAGTATTTT. It translates to CASSLELISRDTQYF.

The gene calls are TRBV6-5 and TRBJ1-2; 10 bases are a match to TRBD1. CDR1 and CDR2 from the germline V gene are MNHEY and SVGAGI. This CDR3 is 14 amino acids long. V shed 2 bases, J shed 8 bases, and the junction held 5 bases outside the gene matches. DNA of the CDR3: TGTGCCAGCAGTTACCGGACAGGGGGGAGAGGCTACACCTTC. Residues: CASSYRTGGRGYTF.

The chain recombines TRBV5-6 with TRBJ1-6; 11 nucleotides match TRBD1. J gave up 11 bases and V 3 bases, and 4 bases lay outside the gene matches. Germline values: CDR1 SGHDT, CDR2 YYEEEE. The CDR3 runs 14 residues. CDR3 DNA sequence: TGTGCCAGCAGCTCCCGGACAGGGGGCACACCCCTCCACTTT. Translating gives CASSSRTGGTPLHF.

This clonotype was counted ten times or more. The V gene is TRBV2, the J gene TRBJ1-5; D possibly corresponds to TRBD1 (5 bases). The V end lost 8 bases, the J end lost 7 bases, and 18 bases lay between the germline ends. Germline CDR1 is SNHLY and CDR2 is FYNNEI. The CDR3 is 14 amino acids. This CDR3 is CASWLGVDLQPQHF. Here the CDR3 DNA reads TGTGCCAGCTGGCTAGGGGTAGATCTCCAGCCCCAGCATTTT.

The chain carries TRBV6-9 and TRBJ1-1; no definite D call. V was clipped by 4 bases and J by 7 bases, with 13 bases between them. The CDR3 runs to 13 residues. The V gene's germline CDR1 is MNHGY and CDR2 SVAAGI. The CDR3 DNA reads as TGTGCCAGCAGTTCGGGTCATTTGGTTGAAGCTTTCTTT. This sequence encodes CASSSGHLVEAFF.